The 31 T cell receptor beta chains in this list originate from one sample, sequenced in a study of shared clonotypes between healthy human individuals (dated by TCRdb to about 2020). Library generation was performed with the immunoSEQ multiplex PCR assay. As stored in TCRdb, this immuneACCESS dataset retains in-frame rearrangements with V and J assigned. A fraction of the clones does not appear; measured against another copy, unresolved V genes explain less than half of the discrepancy, and the remainder lacks a known reason. The sample profile shows under 600,000 clones; 95% to 98% of them were found once. The top ten clones comprise 0.3% of the sample. CD8 naive samples were CD45RO-negative cells positively selected for CCR7, giving a CD45RA+CCR7+ population that excluded TemRA cells. Material: naive CD8+ T cells sorted from blood. The cell subset or site label corresponds to: CD45RA+CCR7+. The receptor source for this set is a man younger than 40 in good health.

This chain links TRBV11-1 with TRBJ2-1; TRBD2 matches 8 bases. The CDR3 loop spans 15 amino acids. Germline CDR1 SGHAT, CDR2 FQDESV (reference sequence). Trimming cost V 4 bases and J 9 bases; bases outside gene matches: 11. For the CDR3, the DNA is TGTGCCAGCAGCTCTAGCGGGCCTGATAGTAGTGAGCAGTTCTTC. Translated: CASSSSGPDSSEQFF.

J is TRBJ1-1 and V is TRBV7-9, with 7 nucleotides matching TRBD1. Germline trimming cut 3 bases from V and 3 bases from J; bases unmatched to any gene: 1. The CDR3 totals 13 residues. In germline, CDR1 is SEHNR, CDR2 FQNEAQ (reference sequence). CDR3: CASSFGTDTEAFF. CDR3 bases: TGTGCCAGCAGCTTCGGGACAGACACTGAAGCTTTCTTT.

The rearrangement links TRBV7-9 to TRBJ2-7; 10 nucleotides match TRBD2. Unmatched junction bases numbered 6, after V lost 4 bases and J lost 0 bases. The CDR3 consists of 16 residues. Germline CDR1 is SEHNR and CDR2 is FQNEAQ (reference sequence). CDR3 sequence reads: CASSSISGRNSYEQYF. The CDR3 bases are TGTGCCAGCAGCTCTATTAGCGGGAGGAACTCCTACGAGCAGTACTTC.

The chain uses TRBV7-9 and TRBJ2-3; D unclear. Per germline, CDR1 SEHNR and CDR2 FQNEAQ (reference sequence). Between the trimmed V and J ends, which lost 0 bases and 1 base, there was a span of 14 bases. The CDR3 totals 17 residues. CDR3 coding DNA: TGTGCCAGCAGCTTAGCGCGTGGGCGAACTCGCACAGATACGCAGTATTTT. Its protein product is CASSLARGRTRTDTQYF. The complete variable domain, with remaining parts taken from reference TRBV7-9 and TRBJ2-3, reads DTGVSQNPRHKITKRGQNVTFRCDPISEHNRLYWYRQTLGQGPEFLTYFQNEAQLEKSRLLSDRFSAERPKGSFSTLEIQRTEQGDSAMYLCASSLARGRTRTDTQYFGPGTRLTVL.

Notes on this clone: Other DNA sequences within the sample encode an identical CDR3. V usage is TRBV9 and J usage is TRBJ2-1; D may correspond to TRBD1 or TRBD2 (6 bases each). Germline values: CDR1 SGDLS, CDR2 YYNGEE. The length of the CDR3 is 16 residues. V was trimmed by 0 bases and J by 0 bases, leaving 10 bases between them. CDR3 sequence reads: CASSVEGGSSYNEQFF. CDR3 sequence (DNA): TGTGCCAGCAGCGTAGAAGGGGGGAGCTCCTACAATGAGCAGTTCTTC.

V gene TRBV9 combines with J gene TRBJ2-1; the match to TRBD2 covers 7 bases. This CDR3 comprises 12 residues. The V gene end was trimmed by 7 bases and the J gene end by 4 bases; junction bases not matched to a gene: 2. Germline V gives CDR1 SGDLS, CDR2 YYNGEE. CDR3 in DNA: TGTGCCAGCGGGAGGGGTTACAATGAGCAGTTCTTC. Translation: CASGRGYNEQFF.

The chain carries TRBV5-3 and TRBJ1-5, with 7 bases lining up with TRBD1. TRBV5-3 qualifies as an ORF whose function is uncertain. V lost 4 bases to trimming and J lost 4 bases; unmatched junction nucleotides: 2. The CDR3 totals 13 residues. The CDR3 DNA reads TGTGCCAGAAGCGAGGGACAGAATCAGCCCCAGCATTTT. Translation: CARSEGQNQPQHF.

The genes are TRBV9 and TRBJ2-7; D not resolved. Germline V gene data show CDR1 as SGDLS and CDR2 as YYNGEE. Deletions cut 4 bases from V and 0 bases from J, with 14 bases between. This CDR3 is 15 amino acids long. CDR3 coding DNA: TGTGCCAGCAGCCCCCGGCGGTCGTTCTCCTACGAGCAGTACTTC. Translation: CASSPRRSFSYEQYF.

This sequence joins TRBV6-1 and TRBJ1-2, with D perhaps matching TRBD1 (6 bases). V was clipped by 3 bases and J by 4 bases, with 15 bases between them. Germline V gives CDR1 MNHNS, CDR2 SASEGT. CDR3 size: 15 residues. In DNA form, the CDR3 reads TGTGCCAGCAGTGATTGGGAGGGGGGACTCTATGGCTACACCTTC. It is translated as CASSDWEGGLYGYTF.

This chain joins TRBV7-9 and TRBJ1-5; 10 bases agree with TRBD1. The V gene end was trimmed by 6 bases and the J gene end by 8 bases; junction bases not matched to a gene: 10. This CDR3 is 15 amino acids long. The germline gives CDR1 SEHNR, CDR2 FQNEAQ (reference sequence). The CDR3 loop reads CASSSGQGPGKPQHF. For the CDR3, the DNA is TGTGCCAGCAGTTCGGGACAGGGGCCGGGGAAGCCCCAGCATTTT.

V and J are TRBV2 and TRBJ2-7, with 8 bases lining up with TRBD2. The CDR3 has 12 amino acids. The germline CDR1 and CDR2 sequences are SNHLY and FYNNEI. Germline trimming cut 4 bases from V and 6 bases from J; bases unmatched to any gene: 2. CDR3 nucleotide sequence: TGTGCCAGCAGTGGTCTAGCGGGCGAGCAGTACTTC. The encoded protein is CASSGLAGEQYF.

In its sample, this clone was seen once. The J gene is TRBJ2-5, the V gene TRBV7-9; either TRBD1 or TRBD2 may supply D (5 bases each). Germline values: CDR1 SEHNR, CDR2 FQNEAQ (reference sequence). V lost 5 bases and J 1 base, leaving 11 bases between the germline ends. The CDR3 consists of 14 residues. The CDR3 reads CASSPRDLQETQYF. Written as DNA, the CDR3 is TGTGCCAGCAGCCCCCGGGACCTCCAAGAGACCCAGTACTTC.

The chain links TRBV7-9 to TRBJ2-7; D is perhaps TRBD1 (6 bases). The germline V gene has CDR1 SEHNR and CDR2 FQNEAQ (reference sequence). This CDR3 has 13 residues. V lost 5 bases and J lost 1, with 9 bases in between. The CDR3: CASSHDRSYEQYF. Written as DNA, the CDR3 is TGTGCCAGCAGCCATGACAGGTCCTACGAGCAGTACTTC.

The CDR3 loop is CASSYGPNTGELFF. CDR3 in DNA: TGTGCCAGCAGTTATGGGCCTAACACCGGGGAGCTGTTTTTT. This chain links TRBV6-5 with TRBJ2-2, with D hard to call. V lost 3 bases and J lost 2, with 7 bases in between. The CDR3 sequence is 14 residues long. CDR1 and CDR2 (germline): MNHEY, SVGAGI.

A remark on this clone: The same CDR3 can be traced to other DNA sequences in this sample. The chain links TRBV18 to TRBJ2-7, with D hard to call. The V end was cut by 4 bases, the J end by 6 bases, with 10 bases between. This CDR3 region has 12 residues. Per the germline V gene, CDR1 is KGHSH and CDR2 is LQKENI. The CDR3 loop is CASSRELGEQYF. In nucleotides, the CDR3 is TGTGCCAGCTCACGAGAGCTCGGCGAGCAGTACTTC.

This clone was detected only once. The chain joins TRBV6-5 to TRBJ2-1; the D gene is possibly TRBD2 (6 bases). Deletions cut 7 bases from V and 3 bases from J, with 7 bases between. The germline V gene has CDR1 MNHEY and CDR2 SVGAGI. The CDR3 runs 12 residues. CDR3 DNA sequence: TGTGCCAGCACGCGGGACTACAATGAGCAGTTCTTC. Translation: CASTRDYNEQFF.

This chain's CDR3 is CASSPNRIKQGILYEQYF. The CDR3 nucleotides read TGTGCCAGCAGTCCTAATCGCATCAAACAGGGAATCCTTTACGAGCAGTACTTC. This sequence joins TRBV28 and TRBJ2-7; the D gene is possibly TRBD1 (6 bases). The germline CDR1 and CDR2 sequences are MDHEN and SYDVKM. The CDR3 consists of 18 residues. Trimming took 5 bases from V and 4 from J, leaving 27 bases between them.

CDR3 sequence reads: CASSEHASSQGGQETQYF. The CDR3 DNA follows: TGTGCCAGCAGTGAACATGCGAGCTCCCAGGGGGGACAAGAGACCCAGTACTTC. The chain carries TRBV2 and TRBJ2-5; tentatively, D is TRBD1 (7 bases). This CDR3 is built from 18 residues. Trimming took 2 bases from V and 2 from J, leaving 21 bases between them. CDR1 is SNHLY, CDR2 FYNNEI, per germline.

Only one count was recorded for this clone. J is TRBJ2-7 and V is TRBV11-2, with 7 nucleotides matching TRBD2. In germline, CDR1 is SGHAT, CDR2 FQNNGV. V was pared by 4 bases and J by 4 bases, with 4 bases of the junction left unmatched. The CDR3 has 13 amino acids. This CDR3 reads CASSSSGTYEQYF. CDR3 nucleotide sequence: TGTGCCAGCAGCTCCAGCGGGACGTACGAGCAGTACTTC.

CDR3 DNA: TGTGCCACCAGCCCCCGGGACAGGGACGTAGAGACCCAGTACTTC. This translates into CATSPRDRDVETQYF. This chain joins TRBV15 and TRBJ2-5; TRBD1 agrees at 9 bases. V lost 5 bases and J lost 4; bases outside the gene matches: 8. Germline V lookup: CDR1 LNHNV, CDR2 YYDKDF (reference sequence). This CDR3 is built from 15 residues.

The rearrangement joins TRBV9 to TRBJ2-7; D is perhaps TRBD1 or TRBD2 (6 bases each). The germline V gene encodes CDR1 SGDLS and CDR2 YYNGEE. V was trimmed by 4 bases and J by 1 base, leaving 18 bases between them. This CDR3 region has 16 residues. CDR3 region: CASSPDGGGWSYEQYF. The CDR3 DNA follows: TGTGCCAGCAGCCCCGACGGGGGCGGGTGGTCCTACGAGCAGTACTTC.

This CDR3 reads CASSGTFRGHSYEQYF. The CDR3 coding sequence is TGTGCCAGCAGTGGGACCTTCAGGGGACACTCCTACGAGCAGTACTTC. The V and J genes are TRBV2 and TRBJ2-7; perhaps TRBD1 as D (6 bases). The CDR3 is 16 residues long. The V end was cut by 4 bases, the J end by 0 bases, with 16 bases between. From germline, CDR1 is SNHLY and CDR2 FYNNEI.

CDR3 DNA sequence: TGTGCCAGCAGCCTCTTGGACAGGGTTAGTCCTGGGGAGCTGTTTTTT. Protein sequence: CASSLLDRVSPGELFF. The chain joins TRBV7-9 to TRBJ2-2; 8 nucleotides agree with TRBD1. Germline V gene data show CDR1 as SEHNR and CDR2 as FQNEAQ (reference sequence). J lost 8 bases, V lost 5 bases, and 13 bases had no gene match. The CDR3 has 16 residues.

The chain employs TRBV7-9 and TRBJ2-1, with D possibly matching TRBD1 (6 bases). V was pared by 7 bases and J by 1 base, with 23 bases between. Germline V gene lookup returns CDR1 SEHNR and CDR2 FQNEAQ (reference sequence). CDR3 length equals 18 residues. The CDR3 loop is CASTRPPQQGLSYNEQFF. The CDR3 region has the DNA TGTGCCAGCACCCGACCCCCACAGCAGGGGTTATCCTACAATGAGCAGTTCTTC.

The chain uses TRBV7-6 and TRBJ2-1; 7 bases map to TRBD2. The CDR3 runs to 19 residues. Looked up from germline, CDR1 is SGHVS and CDR2 is FNYEAQ. The junction had 12 bases not matched to a gene; V was cut back by 1 base and J by 0 bases. The CDR3 is CASSLESHLAASSYNEQFF. The CDR3 DNA follows: TGTGCCAGCAGCTTAGAGTCCCACCTAGCGGCAAGCTCCTACAATGAGCAGTTCTTC.

V usage is TRBV5-6 and J usage is TRBJ2-1; 7 nucleotides align to TRBD2. Trimming took 1 base from V and 6 from J; bases not matched to a gene: 19. CDR1 is SGHDT, CDR2 YYEEEE, per germline. The CDR3 runs to 19 residues. The CDR3 nucleotides read TGTGCCAGCAGCTTGTTTGCGGGAGAGCACCTCCCCTACGCCAATGAGCAGTTCTTC. Amino acids: CASSLFAGEHLPYANEQFF.

V and J are TRBV14 and TRBJ2-2, with unresolved D. Germline CDR1 SGHDN, CDR2 FVKESK. CDR3 length equals 13 residues. V lost 4 bases, J lost 5 bases, and 8 bases lay in between. The CDR3 sequence is CASSRFRTGELFF. As DNA, the CDR3 is TGTGCCAGCAGCCGTTTTAGGACCGGGGAGCTGTTTTTT.

This sequence joins TRBV4-3 and TRBJ1-1; D not certain. Per the germline V gene, CDR1 is LGHNA and CDR2 is YSLEER. The V and J ends lost 4 bases and 0 bases respectively, with 15 bases between them. CDR3 size: 16 residues. CDR3 protein: CASSRYLQEMNTEAFF. The CDR3 region has the DNA TGCGCCAGCAGCCGATATTTGCAGGAGATGAACACTGAAGCTTTCTTT.

V and J are TRBV5-4 and TRBJ2-7; 9 bases agree with TRBD1. Germline lookup yields CDR1 SGHNT and CDR2 YYREEE (reference sequence). Trimming cost V 3 bases and J 4 bases; bases outside gene matches: 2. The CDR3 totals 13 residues. The DNA for the CDR3 is TGTGCCAGCAGCTGGGGACAGGGATACGAGCAGTACTTC. It encodes CASSWGQGYEQYF.

The chain joins TRBV13 to TRBJ2-3; D is ambiguous. This CDR3 contains 11 residues. Germline V gene sequence: CDR1 PRHDT, CDR2 FYEKMQ (reference sequence). V was pared by 3 bases and J by 5 bases, with 3 bases between. CDR3 nucleotide sequence: TGTGCCAGCAGCTTCGTAGATACGCAGTATTTT. This translates into CASSFVDTQYF.

This rearrangement joins TRBV5-1 to TRBJ2-5, with 9 bases fitting TRBD2. The junction had 8 bases not matched to a gene; V was cut back by 0 bases and J by 2 bases. The V gene's germline CDR1 is SGHRS and CDR2 YFSETQ. This CDR3 region has 17 residues. DNA of the CDR3: TGCGCCAGCAGCTTGGCGGTAGCGGGAGATCGGCAAGAGACCCAGTACTTC. The encoded protein is CASSLAVAGDRQETQYF.